Following are 31 T cell receptor beta chains from one sample sequenced in a study of naive and memory T cell subsets. Ligated cDNA underwent four rounds of PCR with nested alpha and beta constant region primers and SP2. TCRdb reprocessed the UMI-ligation and nested PCR reads via MiXCR and lists one record per CDR3 protein. The sample contains around 24,000 distinct CDR3 sequences, roughly 5.4% of which appear only once. The library had UMIs added by 3' ligation of an oligonucleotide to TCR cDNA. The specimen sequenced was blood. These receptor sequences come from an adult in good health.

This clonotype was picked up many times. J is TRBJ2-2 and V is TRBV6-5, with 7 bases identical to TRBD1. V shed 2 bases, J shed 4 bases, and the junction held 4 bases outside the gene matches. CDR1 is MNHEY and CDR2 is SVGAGI in the germline V gene. This CDR3 is 15 amino acids long. DNA of the CDR3: TGTGCCAGCAGTTACCAGGGACAGATCACCGGGGAGCTGTTTTTT. Its translation is CASSYQGQITGELFF.

This clonotype was counted many times. The J gene is TRBJ2-7, the V gene TRBV27, with TRBD1 matching 8 bases. Germline V CDR1 and CDR2: MNHEY, SMNVEV (reference sequence). V was pared by 7 bases and J by 5 bases, with 10 bases of the junction left unmatched. The CDR3 consists of 14 residues. CDR3 in amino acids: CASTHQGADDEQYF. The CDR3 DNA sequence: TGTGCCAGCACCCATCAGGGGGCGGACGACGAGCAGTACTTC.

This clonotype showed up many times. The rearrangement links TRBV29-1 to TRBJ2-1; the D is unclear. V was trimmed by 4 bases and J by 0 bases, leaving 10 bases between them. The CDR3 runs 14 residues. Germline CDR1 is SQVTM and CDR2 is ANQGSEA. CDR3 protein: CSVVQKYSYNEQFF. For the CDR3, the DNA is TGCAGCGTTGTTCAGAAATACTCCTACAATGAGCAGTTCTTC.

This clonotype has a count of ten or more. The chain recombines TRBV5-1 with TRBJ2-5; D possibly uses TRBD1 or TRBD2 (5 bases each). Trimming removed 2 bases from V and 1 base from J, with 6 bases in between. CDR1 is SGHRS and CDR2 is YFSETQ in the germline V gene. The CDR3 runs 13 residues. CDR3 amino acids: CASSFGGQETQYF. The CDR3 nucleotides read TGCGCCAGCAGCTTTGGGGGCCAAGAGACCCAGTACTTC. The full variable domain, with the rest looked up from reference TRBV5-1 and TRBJ2-5, is KAGVTQTPRYLIKTRGQQVTLSCSPISGHRSVSWYQQTPGQGLQFLFEYFSETQRNKGNFPGRFSGRQFSNSRSEMNVSTLELGDSALYLCASSFGGQETQYFGPGTRLLVL.

This clonotype was seen a handful of times. The chain links TRBV29-1 to TRBJ1-1, with 10 bases matching TRBD1. There are 15 residues in the CDR3. Germline assignment: CDR1 SQVTM and CDR2 ANQGSEA. With V trimmed by 7 bases and J by 4 bases, 12 bases remained unmatched. CDR3: CSGLRGTGVATEAFF. DNA for the CDR3: TGCAGCGGACTCCGGGGGACAGGGGTGGCCACTGAAGCTTTCTTT.

This clonotype showed up many times. The CDR3 sequence: CSARAGAGEKLFF. The CDR3 DNA is TGCAGTGCTAGAGCAGGGGCAGGAGAAAAACTGTTTTTT. The genes are TRBV20-1 and TRBJ1-4; D is possibly TRBD1 (6 bases). The CDR3 has 13 residues. Per germline, CDR1 DFQATT and CDR2 SNEGSKA (reference sequence). V was pared by 1 base and J by 8 bases, with 11 bases between.

This clonotype was seen ten or more times. This chain links TRBV6-5 with TRBJ1-1, with TRBD1 as a possible D gene (5 bases). With 6 bases removed from V and 4 bases from J, the gap between germline ends came to 36 bases. Germline V gene sequence: CDR1 MNHEY, CDR2 SVGAGI. The CDR3 contains 21 residues. The CDR3 spells CASSNYPAGRRFLEVVTEAFF. The CDR3 DNA sequence: TGTGCCAGCAGCAACTACCCCGCAGGGCGCCGATTCTTAGAGGTAGTCACTGAAGCTTTCTTT.

This clonotype was recorded a few times. The chain recombines TRBV6-6 with TRBJ2-5; the D is unclear. The CDR3 is 12 residues long. The germline V gene encodes CDR1 MNHNY and CDR2 SVGAGI (reference sequence). The V and J ends lost 5 bases and 2 bases respectively, with 6 bases between them. Here the CDR3 reads CASSPRQETQYF. As DNA, the CDR3 is TGTGCCAGCAGTCCCCGGCAAGAGACCCAGTACTTC.

In regard to this clonotype: This may be a read error: a much more frequent sequence differs by one nucleotide. This chain links TRBV27 with TRBJ2-7; possible D gene TRBD1, 6 bases. CDR3 length equals 12 residues. Germline lookup yields CDR1 MNHEY and CDR2 SMNVEV (reference sequence). Trimming pared 6 bases from V and 6 bases from J, leaving 12 bases between. The CDR3 bases are TGTGCCAGCAGGGGGACATATCCCGAGCAGTACTTC. Protein sequence: CASRGTYPEQYF.

Ten or more counts support this clonotype. The chain has TRBV5-6 and TRBJ1-1; D is possibly TRBD1 (5 bases). Germline CDR1 reads SGHDT; CDR2 reads YYEEEE. The germline V and J ends were trimmed by 5 bases and 1 base, with 12 bases remaining between them. The CDR3 has 14 amino acids. CDR3 in DNA: TGTGCCAGCAGTCGCTATGGGGCGAACACTGAAGCTTTCTTT. The encoded protein is CASSRYGANTEAFF. The variable domain in full, completed from reference TRBV5-6 and TRBJ1-1, reads DAGVTQSPTHLIKTRGQQVTLRCSPKSGHDTVSWYQQALGQGPQFIFQYYEEEERQRGNFPDRFSGHQFPNYSSELNVNALLLGDSALYLCASSRYGANTEAFFGQGTRLTVV.

The table lists this clonotype with many counts. V and J are TRBV5-5 and TRBJ1-1; TRBD1 matches at 7 bases. The CDR3 extends over 15 amino acids. With V trimmed by 4 bases and J by 1 base, 7 bases remained unmatched. CDR1 is SGHKS, CDR2 YYEKEE, per germline (reference sequence). CDR3 protein: CASSPITGANTEAFF. The CDR3 nucleotides read TGTGCCAGCAGCCCTATAACAGGGGCGAACACTGAAGCTTTCTTT.

This clonotype was found many times. The chain employs TRBV12-3 or TRBV12-4 and TRBJ2-3; no firm D call. This CDR3 region has 15 residues. Trimming cost V 0 bases and J 0 bases, with 7 bases left between them. CDR3 sequence: CASSLAGTSTDTQYF. The CDR3 DNA follows: TGTGCCAGCAGTTTAGCGGGAACTAGCACAGATACGCAGTATTTT.

This clonotype was detected ten times or more. This rearrangement joins TRBV6-1 to TRBJ2-7, with 9 bases aligning to TRBD1. Looked up from germline, CDR1 is MNHNS and CDR2 is SASEGT. The ends lost 2 bases at V and 3 bases at J; junction bases unmatched: 17. The CDR3 runs 19 residues. The CDR3 sequence: CASSEPVAVSTGGIYEQYF. The CDR3 bases are TGTGCCAGCAGTGAACCGGTCGCGGTATCGACAGGGGGGATCTACGAGCAGTACTTC.

This clonotype was recorded many times. The chain uses TRBV3-2 and TRBJ2-2; TRBD1 was called by the table and not checked on the DNA. TRBV3-2 is described as a pseudogene. CDR3 length equals 12 residues. For the CDR3, the DNA is TGTACAGGCACCCGGAGCACCGGGGAGCTGTTTTTT. It codes for CTGTRSTGELFF.

The table lists this clonotype with many counts. The V call is TRBV6-4, the J call TRBJ1-1; 10 bases line up with TRBD1. Trimming took 2 bases from V and 11 from J; bases not matched to a gene: 8. The CDR3 has 14 residues. CDR1 is MRHNA, CDR2 SNTAGT, per germline. The CDR3 nucleotides are TGTGCCAGCAGTGACCGTCCCGGGACAGGGGTTGCTTTCTTT. The encoded protein is CASSDRPGTGVAFF.

The sample holds many counts of this clonotype. This rearrangement joins TRBV4-2 to TRBJ1-1; D is perhaps TRBD1 (6 bases). The CDR3 runs 15 residues. Germline V gene lookup returns CDR1 LGHNA and CDR2 YNFKEQ. V was cut by 0 bases and J by 4 bases, with 12 bases left in between. CDR3 amino acids: CASSQDQGLGTEAFF. CDR3 nucleotide sequence: TGTGCCAGCAGCCAAGACCAGGGGCTGGGCACTGAAGCTTTCTTT.

This clonotype was seen repeatedly, ten times or more. The chain carries TRBV27 and TRBJ2-1, with D tentatively TRBD2 (7 bases). The CDR3 is 14 amino acids. Between the trimmed V and J ends, which lost 3 bases and 10 bases, there was a span of 16 bases. Germline assignment: CDR1 MNHEY and CDR2 SMNVEV (reference sequence). CDR3 in DNA: TGTGCCAGCAGTTTGGGGGAGGGGGGTTCCGAGCAGTTCTTC. Translated, it gives CASSLGEGGSEQFF.

This clonotype was picked up many times. The J gene is TRBJ1-3, the V gene TRBV7-2; 7 nucleotides match TRBD1. Germline lookup yields CDR1 SGHTA and CDR2 FQGNSA. The CDR3 extends over 14 amino acids. Trimming removed 5 bases from V and 4 bases from J; junction bases left unmatched: 5. The CDR3 DNA follows: TGTGCCAGCAGCCCACAGGGGATAGGAAACACCATATATTTT. This sequence encodes CASSPQGIGNTIYF.

This clonotype was counted at least ten times. This chain links TRBV20-1 with TRBJ2-1; 7 bases map to TRBD2. The germline gives CDR1 DFQATT, CDR2 SNEGSKA (reference sequence). The CDR3 extends over 12 amino acids. J lost 6 bases, V lost 6 bases, and 5 bases had no gene match. In DNA, the CDR3 is TGCAGTGCCGTGACTAGCATCAATGAGCAGTTCTTC. Its protein product is CSAVTSINEQFF.

This clonotype was seen many times. The rearrangement links TRBV28 to TRBJ2-4, with D tentatively TRBD1 or TRBD2 (5 bases each). Germline V gives CDR1 MDHEN, CDR2 SYDVKM. V lost 5 bases to trimming and J lost 5 bases, with 16 bases between them. The CDR3 is 15 amino acids. The CDR3 DNA follows: TGTGCCAGCAGTGCAGGGACGGCTGGGGAAAACATTCAGTACTTC. It codes for CASSAGTAGENIQYF.

This clonotype was recorded at least ten times. The chain uses TRBV27 and TRBJ1-2, with a possible D match to TRBD1 (6 bases). Germline CDR1 is MNHEY and CDR2 is SMNVEV (reference sequence). CDR3 size: 14 residues. V gave up 3 bases and J gave up 7 bases, with 15 bases separating them. The CDR3 spells CASSLAGHEAGYTF. As DNA, the CDR3 is TGTGCCAGCAGTTTGGCGGGACACGAGGCTGGCTACACCTTC.

The sample holds many counts of this clonotype. The V and J genes are TRBV20-1 and TRBJ1-2; D unresolved. Germline CDR1 is DFQATT and CDR2 is SNEGSKA (reference sequence). V lost 6 bases to trimming and J lost 5 bases, with 22 bases between them. The CDR3 is made up of 15 amino acids. DNA for the CDR3: TGCAGTGCCTCGGCGCCCTCTGGATGGGGTTATGGCTACACCTTC. This codes for CSASAPSGWGYGYTF.

This clonotype was detected many times. V is TRBV10-3 and J is TRBJ2-1, with a tentative D call TRBD1 (5 bases). Trimming cost V 4 bases and J 5 bases, with 9 bases left between them. The CDR3 runs to 13 residues. Per the germline V gene, CDR1 is ENHRY and CDR2 is SYGVKD. The CDR3 reads CAISVSRDNEQFF. The DNA of the CDR3 is TGTGCCATCAGTGTCTCCAGGGACAATGAGCAGTTCTTC.

This clonotype was seen ten or more times. The chain links TRBV12-3 or TRBV12-4 to TRBJ1-5, with D hard to call. V gave up 1 base and J gave up 7 bases, with 5 bases separating them. The CDR3 consists of 12 residues. CDR3 nucleotide sequence: TGTGCCAGCAGTTTAGTTGGCCAGCCCCAGCATTTT. Residues: CASSLVGQPQHF.

In this sample, this clonotype turned up many times. The chain links TRBV6-5 to TRBJ1-1; D is undetermined. The CDR3 spans 14 residues. Per germline, CDR1 MNHEY and CDR2 SVGAGI. The V end lost 7 bases, the J end lost 1 base, and 13 bases lay between the germline ends. CDR3 residues: CASTNGRPNTEAFF. The CDR3 DNA reads as TGTGCCAGCACCAACGGACGGCCGAACACTGAAGCTTTCTTT.

This clonotype is labeled medium-sized. The CDR3 loop reads CASSQDQEGKNTEAFF. The CDR3 DNA reads TGTGCCAGCAGCCAAGATCAGGAGGGTAAGAACACTGAAGCTTTCTTT. This chain connects TRBV4-2 to TRBJ1-1; D remains ambiguous. Trimming left V 0 bases short and J 1 base short, with 12 bases between. Germline values: CDR1 LGHNA, CDR2 YNFKEQ. The CDR3 contains 16 residues.

This clonotype showed up many times. J is TRBJ1-6 and V is TRBV7-2; D unclear. The germline CDR1 and CDR2 sequences are SGHTA and FQGNSA. The germline V and J ends were trimmed by 5 bases and 5 bases, with 25 bases remaining between them. This CDR3 is 19 amino acids long. CDR3: CASSPSVFSGLSNNSPLHF. The CDR3 coding sequence is TGTGCCAGCAGCCCCTCGGTATTTTCCGGACTTTCAAATAATTCACCCCTCCACTTT.

This clonotype was seen at least ten times. The gene calls are TRBV19 and TRBJ1-2; D is possibly TRBD1 (6 bases). The CDR3 is 13 residues long. The germline V gene encodes CDR1 LNHDA and CDR2 SQIVND (reference sequence). Trimming stripped 7 bases from V and 4 bases from J, with 13 bases between. CDR3 in amino acids: CASIGVDSYGYTF. In nucleotides, the CDR3 is TGTGCCAGTATCGGGGTGGACAGCTATGGCTACACCTTC. The full variable domain, its missing parts supplied by reference TRBV19 and TRBJ1-2, is DGGITQSPKYLFRKEGQNVTLSCEQNLNHDAMYWYRQDPGQGLRLIYYSQIVNDFQKGDIAEGYSVSREKKESFPLTVTSAQKNPTAFYLCASIGVDSYGYTFGSGTRLTVV.

This clonotype was recorded a few times. The rearrangement links TRBV5-1 to TRBJ2-2; 7 nucleotides match TRBD1. J gave up 4 bases and V 2 bases, and 5 bases lay outside the gene matches. The CDR3 has 15 amino acids. From germline, CDR1 is SGHRS and CDR2 YFSETQ. The CDR3 protein is CASSLDRAATGELFF. DNA for the CDR3: TGCGCCAGCAGCTTAGACAGGGCTGCCACCGGGGAGCTGTTTTTT.

This clonotype came up many times. The V gene is TRBV29-1, the J gene TRBJ1-2; tentative D call: TRBD1 (5 bases). The V end was cut by 3 bases, the J end by 7 bases, with 15 bases between. Germline-derived CDR1 and CDR2 are SQVTM and ANQGSEA. The CDR3 runs to 13 residues. The CDR3 region is CSVDIQTALGYTF. The CDR3 bases are TGCAGCGTTGATATTCAGACAGCCCTTGGCTACACCTTC.

At least ten counts were recorded for this clonotype. The V gene is TRBV20-1, the J gene TRBJ2-6; TRBD1 aligns across 9 bases. CDR3 length: 16 residues. Germline values: CDR1 DFQATT, CDR2 SNEGSKA (reference sequence). With 5 bases clipped from V and 1 base from J, the junction kept 6 bases outside the gene matches. The CDR3 protein is CSASTGGSSGANVLTF. CDR3 nucleotide sequence: TGCAGTGCTTCGACAGGGGGGAGTTCTGGGGCCAACGTCCTGACTTTC.